The 9 T cell receptor beta chains below come from one sample, sequenced in a study of shared clonotypes between healthy human individuals. Sequencing was performed with immunoSEQ multiplex PCR; in TCRdb, only in-frame clones are kept and a portion is missing. The sample lists nearly 750,000 clones; roughly 72% were seen once. Sequenced material: memory CD4+ T cells sorted from blood. Stated subset: CD45RA-negative fraction. The receptors come from a woman in her twenties or thirties in good health.

This chain links TRBV5-1 with TRBJ2-7, with 8 bases aligning to TRBD2. Trimming cost V 10 bases and J 3 bases; bases outside gene matches: 12. Looked up from germline, CDR1 is SGHRS and CDR2 is YFSETQ. The CDR3 runs 14 residues. Written as DNA, the CDR3 is TGCGCCTCCGGGAGGGGGGGTCTAGGCTACGAGCAGTACTTC. Its protein is CASGRGGLGYEQYF. Looking up the rest from reference TRBV5-1 and TRBJ2-7 gives the full variable domain: KAGVTQTPRYLIKTRGQQVTLSCSPISGHRSVSWYQQTPGQGLQFLFEYFSETQRNKGNFPGRFSGRQFSNSRSEMNVSTLELGDSALYLCASGRGGLGYEQYFGPGTRLTVT.

The sample holds one count of this clone. This sequence joins TRBV6-1 and TRBJ2-3; 9 bases are a match to TRBD2. Germline loops: CDR1 MNHNS, CDR2 SASEGT. The CDR3 has 17 amino acids. V was pared by 4 bases and J by 1 base, with 9 bases of the junction left unmatched. The CDR3: CASSASAGGSGTDTQYF. For the CDR3, the DNA is TGTGCCAGCAGTGCATCCGCGGGAGGGTCTGGCACAGATACGCAGTATTTT.

This clone was found a few times. DNA for the CDR3: TGTGCCAGCAGCTCTTCGAGAAGCTCCTACAATGAGCAGTTCTTC. Its protein product is CASSSSRSSYNEQFF. The rearrangement uses TRBV7-9 and TRBJ2-1; D is unresolved. Looked up from germline, CDR1 is SEHNR and CDR2 is FQNEAQ (reference sequence). The CDR3 loop spans 15 amino acids. V lost 4 bases and J lost 0, with 10 bases in between.

The genes are TRBV4-1 and TRBJ1-3; 8 nucleotides agree with TRBD1. CDR1 and CDR2 from the germline V gene are MGHRA and YSYEKL. V lost 6 bases and J lost 4; bases outside the gene matches: 2. The CDR3 is 13 residues long. In nucleotides, the CDR3 is TGCGCCAGCAGAAGGACAGGGGGAAACACCATATATTTT. Translated, it gives CASRRTGGNTIYF.

The CDR3 coding sequence is TGCAGCGTTGCGTCCAGGGTGTCGGACACTGAAGCTTTCTTT. This encodes CSVASRVSDTEAFF. This rearrangement joins TRBV29-1 to TRBJ1-1; perhaps TRBD1 as D (5 bases). CDR3 length: 14 amino acids. V dropped 4 bases and J dropped 3 bases, with 15 bases sitting between them. CDR1 and CDR2 from the germline V gene are SQVTM and ANQGSEA.

Comment on this clone: Other DNA sequences in the same sample also yield this CDR3. V is TRBV20-1 and J is TRBJ1-1; D not resolved. CDR1 is DFQATT and CDR2 is SNEGSKA in the germline V gene (reference sequence). This CDR3 contains 11 residues. Trimming cost V 6 bases and J 1 base, with 6 bases left between them. Written as DNA, the CDR3 is TGCAGTGCCACTCCGAACACTGAAGCTTTCTTT. It encodes CSATPNTEAFF.

This rearrangement joins TRBV7-2 to TRBJ2-5, with D unclear. The CDR3 has 13 residues. V dropped 4 bases and J dropped 3 bases, with 9 bases sitting between them. Germline values: CDR1 SGHTA, CDR2 FQGNSA. CDR3 bases: TGTGCCAGCAGCTCCTACACTGAAGAGACCCAGTACTTC. Translated, it gives CASSSYTEETQYF.

The chain combines TRBV19 with TRBJ1-5, with D perhaps TRBD1 (5 bases). This CDR3 comprises 15 residues. The germline V gene has CDR1 LNHDA and CDR2 SQIVND (reference sequence). V was shortened by 3 bases and J by 2 bases, with 11 bases between the two germline ends. In DNA form, the CDR3 reads TGTGCCAGTAGTATCCGGGGGGGTGGCAATCAGCCCCAGCATTTT. Amino acids: CASSIRGGGNQPQHF. Together with reference TRBV19 and TRBJ1-5, the CDR3 gives the full variable domain: DGGITQSPKYLFRKEGQNVTLSCEQNLNHDAMYWYRQDPGQGLRLIYYSQIVNDFQKGDIAEGYSVSREKKESFPLTVTSAQKNPTAFYLCASSIRGGGNQPQHFGDGTRLSIL.

This chain connects TRBV2 to TRBJ1-5; 10 nucleotides align to TRBD1. With V trimmed by 8 bases and J by 3 bases, 7 bases remained unmatched. The CDR3 consists of 15 residues. Germline V lookup: CDR1 SNHLY, CDR2 FYNNEI. The CDR3 is CASGGTGDANQPQHF. The CDR3 DNA sequence: TGTGCCAGCGGGGGGACAGGGGACGCCAATCAGCCCCAGCATTTT. Full variable domain (remainder filled in from reference TRBV2 and TRBJ1-5): EPEVTQTPSHQVTQMGQEVILRCVPISNHLYFYWYRQILGQKVEFLVSFYNNEISEKSEIFDDQFSVERPDGSNFTLKIRSTKLEDSAMYFCASGGTGDANQPQHFGDGTRLSIL.